These T cell receptor beta chains were read from a single sample in a study of OX40 agonist ivuxolimab in advanced cancers. TCRdb keeps only in-frame clones here, not all; method: immunoSEQ multiplex PCR. The sample shows roughly 77,000 clones, 85% of them seen only once. The sequences come from CD4+ or CD8+ T cells sorted from blood, collected in a trial of the OX40 agonist ivuxolimab. The receptors were gathered from an adult with an advanced solid tumor such as melanoma, head and neck, liver or kidney cancer. CDR3s include the opening cysteine and the closing phenylalanine or tryptophan. D genes are given only for firm matches. Size is stated for part of the rows, as once, few or many counts, or as a class when the clone is expanded.

few,TRBD1,TRBV7-2,TRBJ1-2,CASSLGLQGAGGYTF,TGTGCCAGCAGCTTAGGGCTACAGGGGGCAGGTGGCTACACCTTC
NA,NA,TRBV29-1,TRBJ2-3,CSVGLGGASITDTQYF,TGCAGCGTTGGATTGGGGGGAGCCTCGATCACAGATACGCAGTATTTT
NA,NA,TRBV6-1,TRBJ1-6,CASSERRDAALHF,TGTGCCAGCAGTGAGCGGAGGGATGCGGCCCTCCACTTT
NA,NA,TRBV6-5,TRBJ1-3,CASSYGGGFGNTIYF,TGTGCCAGCAGTTACGGCGGGGGCTTTGGAAACACCATATATTTT
NA,NA,TRBV9,TRBJ2-3,CASSVDTDTQYF,TGTGCCAGCAGCGTAGACACAGATACGCAGTATTTT
NA,NA,TRBV7-9,TRBJ2-7,CASSRGGGYEQYF,TGTGCCAGCAGCCGAGGGGGAGGCTACGAGCAGTACTTC
NA,NA,TRBV7-2,TRBJ2-1,CASSPQTGGGEQFF,TGTGCCAGCAGCCCGCAGACAGGTGGAGGTGAGCAGTTCTTC
NA,TRBD2,TRBV9,TRBJ2-1,CASSVGPGSGVYEQFF,TGTGCCAGCAGCGTAGGCCCGGGGAGCGGGGTTTATGAGCAGTTCTTC
NA,TRBD1,TRBV7-6,TRBJ1-3,CASSLALTGAGNTIYF,TGTGCCAGCAGCTTAGCGCTGACAGGGGCTGGAAACACCATATATTTT
NA,NA,TRBV7-2,TRBJ2-3,CASSFTVTDTQYF,TGTGCCAGCAGCTTCACCGTGACAGATACGCAGTATTTT
NA,NA,TRBV5-6,TRBJ2-5,CASSFRRGWETQYF,TGTGCCAGCAGCTTCCGGCGGGGTTGGGAGACCCAGTACTTC
NA,TRBD1,TRBV7-2,TRBJ2-5,CASSWQTGQETQYF,TGTGCCAGCAGCTGGCAGACAGGGCAAGAGACCCAGTACTTC
NA,TRBD1,TRBV9,TRBJ2-2,CASSAWTGIRTGELFF,TGTGCCAGCAGCGCATGGACAGGGATCCGCACCGGGGAGCTGTTTTTT
NA,TRBD2,TRBV4-3,TRBJ2-3,CASSQASGGSLDTQYF,TGCGCCAGCAGCCAAGCGAGCGGGGGCTCGCTTGATACGCAGTATTTT
NA,TRBD1,TRBV27,TRBJ1-3,CASSPQTGGTTIYF,TGTGCCAGCAGTCCGCAGACAGGGGGGACCACCATATATTTT
NA,NA,TRBV6-1,TRBJ1-5,CASSVRVAGNQPQHF,TGTGCCAGCAGTGTCCGAGTCGCCGGCAATCAGCCCCAGCATTTT
NA,NA,TRBV6-1,TRBJ2-7,CASSERQRSSPEQYF,TGTGCCAGCAGTGAAAGGCAACGGAGCTCGCCCGAGCAGTACTTC
NA,TRBD1,TRBV5-1,TRBJ2-3,CASSFRQGGTDTQYF,TGCGCCAGCAGCTTTAGACAGGGGGGCACAGATACGCAGTATTTT
NA,TRBD1,TRBV10-1,TRBJ1-5,CASSATRWGQGDQPQHF,TGCGCCAGCAGTGCCACACGCTGGGGACAGGGTGATCAGCCCCAGCATTTT
NA,NA,TRBV7-3,TRBJ2-5,CASSDSVGSRLKETQYF,TGTGCCAGCAGCGACAGTGTGGGCTCTAGGTTGAAAGAGACCCAGTACTTC
NA,NA,TRBV5-1,TRBJ2-5,CASSFLETQYF,TGCGCCAGCAGCTTTTTAGAGACCCAGTACTTC
NA,NA,TRBV19,TRBJ1-1,CASSNRQNTEAFF,TGTGCCAGTAGTAACCGACAGAACACTGAAGCTTTCTTT
NA,TRBD2,TRBV6-1,TRBJ2-3,CASSARGDTDTQYF,TGTGCCAGCAGTGCCCGGGGGGACACAGATACGCAGTATTTT
NA,NA,TRBV9,TRBJ1-4,CASSVVAGTNEKLFF,TGTGCCAGCAGCGTAGTTGCAGGAACTAATGAAAAACTGTTTTTT
few,NA,TRBV25-1,TRBJ1-1,CASSEIGLGGNTEAFF,TGTGCCAGCAGTGAAATAGGCTTGGGTGGGAACACTGAAGCTTTCTTT
once,NA,TRBV7-2,TRBJ1-3,CASSLKQGTSSGNTIYF,TGTGCCAGCAGCTTAAAGCAGGGTACTTCGTCTGGAAACACCATATATTTT
NA,NA,TRBV5-1,TRBJ2-7,CASSLGTTGNEQYF,TGCGCCAGCAGCTTGGGAACCACAGGGAACGAGCAGTACTTC
NA,NA,TRBV5-5,TRBJ1-2,CASSLGPSGYGYTF,TGTGCCAGCAGCTTGGGACCCTCCGGGTATGGCTACACCTTC